What follows are 8 T cell receptor beta chains derived from one specimen sequenced in a study of blood T cell repertoires in COVID-19. The table came from immunoSEQ multiplex PCR; TCRdb's copy has only in-frame clones and leaves some out. The sample has roughly 100,000 clones, 85% to 90% seen once. Sample: peripheral blood. The receptor source for this set is a human donor in a cohort sampled during active COVID-19.

V is TRBV5-4 and J is TRBJ2-7; D unclear. CDR1 and CDR2 (germline): SGHNT, YYREEE (reference sequence). This CDR3 is 13 amino acids long. V lost 2 bases and J lost 3, with 9 bases in between. CDR3 nucleotide sequence: TGTGCCAGCAGCTTAAACTTTGACTACGAGCAGTACTTC. It is translated as CASSLNFDYEQYF.

The chain has TRBV6-4 and TRBJ2-1; 7 bases agree with TRBD1. CDR1 and CDR2 from the germline V gene are MRHNA and SNTAGT. This CDR3 is 15 amino acids long. J was trimmed by 3 bases and V by 5 bases; bases with no gene match: 7. The chain's CDR3 is CASSRQGWGYNEQFF. As DNA, the CDR3 is TGTGCCAGCAGTCGACAGGGTTGGGGCTACAATGAGCAGTTCTTC.

V usage is TRBV29-1 and J usage is TRBJ2-1; 14 bases map to TRBD2. The junction had 8 bases not matched to a gene; V was cut back by 6 bases and J by 1 base. CDR3 length: 17 residues. Germline V gene sequence: CDR1 SQVTM, CDR2 ANQGSEA. The CDR3 DNA reads as TGCAGCGTGGCTGGACTAGCGGGGGGCATTTCCTACAATGAGCAGTTCTTC. It translates to CSVAGLAGGISYNEQFF.

The chain uses TRBV7-2 and TRBJ2-1; no clear D gene. This CDR3 spans 15 amino acids. V was trimmed by 5 bases and J by 4 bases, leaving 15 bases between them. Germline V lookup: CDR1 SGHTA, CDR2 FQGNSA. CDR3 in amino acids: CASSLNYRPYNEQFF. Written as DNA, the CDR3 is TGTGCCAGCAGCCTTAACTATCGACCATACAATGAGCAGTTCTTC.

The rearrangement joins TRBV27 to TRBJ2-5; no firm D call. The V gene lost 3 bases and the J gene lost 2 bases, with 13 bases spanning the gap. Germline CDR1 reads MNHEY; CDR2 reads SMNVEV (reference sequence). The CDR3 spans 15 residues. CDR3 protein: CASSFRPGRQETQYF. CDR3 DNA sequence: TGTGCCAGCAGTTTTCGACCCGGCAGGCAAGAGACCCAGTACTTC.

The CDR3 nucleotides are TGTGCCAGCCCCGGGGACAGGGTAAACTCCTACGAGCAGTACTTC. Its translation: CASPGDRVNSYEQYF. The chain joins TRBV27 to TRBJ2-7; 9 bases agree with TRBD1. From germline, CDR1 is MNHEY and CDR2 SMNVEV (reference sequence). CDR3 length equals 15 residues. Losses at the gene ends were 8 bases for V and 0 bases for J; bases not matched to a gene: 8.

This chain links TRBV28 with TRBJ2-3, with 8 nucleotides matching TRBD1. V trimming: 4 bases; J trimming: 2 bases; junction bases outside the gene matches: 5. Germline V gene lookup returns CDR1 MDHEN and CDR2 SYDVKM. The CDR3 is 15 amino acids. The CDR3 region is CASSSTGGPTDTQYF. Here the CDR3 DNA reads TGTGCCAGCAGTTCCACAGGGGGTCCCACAGATACGCAGTATTTT. The variable domain in full, with the rest retrieved from reference TRBV28 and TRBJ2-3, is DVKVTQSSRYLVKRTGEKVFLECVQDMDHENMFWYRQDPGLGLRLIYFSYDVKMKEKGDIPEGYSVSREKKERFSLILESASTNQTSMYLCASSSTGGPTDTQYFGPGTRLTVL.

The rearrangement uses TRBV5-6 and TRBJ2-5; 13 bases line up with TRBD2. Germline CDR1 and CDR2: SGHDT and YYEEEE. The V and J ends lost 3 bases and 2 bases, in that order; junction bases with no gene match: 13. The CDR3 has 19 amino acids. DNA for the CDR3: TGTGCCAGCAGCTGGACTAGCGGGAGACGGTTGCCCAGGCAAGAGACCCAGTACTTC. Its translation is CASSWTSGRRLPRQETQYF. Full variable domain (missing parts from reference TRBV5-6 and TRBJ2-5): DAGVTQSPTHLIKTRGQQVTLRCSPKSGHDTVSWYQQALGQGPQFIFQYYEEEERQRGNFPDRFSGHQFPNYSSELNVNALLLGDSALYLCASSWTSGRRLPRQETQYFGPGTRLLVL.